These 13 T cell receptor beta chains came from one sample sequenced in a study of CD8+CD57+ T cells in acquired aplastic anemia. Patients chosen for sequencing had CD8+CD57+ cells that had expanded, as shown by flow cytometry. It was genomic DNA that served as the template for profiling TCR beta VDJ and CDR3. Via MiXCR, TCRdb re-called the reads, giving one row per CDR3 protein. The repertoire holds some 170,000 distinct CDR3 sequences, roughly 43% seen once, with about 1.2% in the top ten. Specimen: sorted CD4+, CD8+, or CD8+CD57+ T cells (not recorded which) from PBMCs. The receptors were gathered from a human donor with aplastic anemia.

This clonotype was observed at least ten times. V usage is TRBV9 and J usage is TRBJ2-7; a weak D match, TRBD1 (5 bases). Trimming shortened V by 4 bases and J by 2 bases, and 13 bases separated the two germline ends. Germline V CDR1 and CDR2: SGDLS, YYNGEE. The CDR3 sequence is 14 residues long. CDR3 loop: CASSPQRQTYEQYF. Here the CDR3 DNA reads TGTGCCAGCAGCCCCCAACGACAGACCTACGAGCAGTACTTC.

This clonotype was found once. The rearrangement uses TRBV4-1 and TRBJ1-2; 11 bases line up with TRBD1. The germline gives CDR1 MGHRA, CDR2 YSYEKL. With 0 bases clipped from V and 4 bases from J, the junction kept 4 bases outside the gene matches. The CDR3 sequence is 16 residues long. Here the CDR3 DNA reads TGCGCCAGCAGCCAAGAAGGGACAGGGGGGCCCTATGGCTACACCTTC. Translated: CASSQEGTGGPYGYTF.

This clonotype appeared a few times. The chain links TRBV7-8 to TRBJ2-5; 10 bases are shared with TRBD1. J lost 5 bases, V lost 2 bases, and 5 bases had no gene match. The length of the CDR3 is 15 residues. CDR1 and CDR2 (germline): SGHVS, FQNEAQ. Written as DNA, the CDR3 is TGTGCCAGCAGCTTAACACCGGGACAGGGGGAGACCCAGTACTTC. This translates into CASSLTPGQGETQYF.

The chain recombines TRBV25-1 with TRBJ1-1, with a tentative D call TRBD1 (5 bases). The ends were cut back, 2 bases at V and 7 bases at J, with 11 bases in the middle. CDR3 length: 13 amino acids. CDR1 is MGHDK, CDR2 SYGVNS, per germline. The CDR3 DNA follows: TGTGCCAGCAGTGAACAGTTCAGGGATGAAGCTTTCTTT. It is translated as CASSEQFRDEAFF.

The chain links TRBV20-1 to TRBJ2-1; either TRBD1 or TRBD2 may supply D (5 bases each). V was pared by 0 bases and J by 5 bases, with 11 bases between. The germline V gene has CDR1 DFQATT and CDR2 SNEGSKA (reference sequence). The CDR3 runs 14 residues. CDR3 residues: CSAREGVRDNEQFF. The CDR3 DNA reads as TGCAGTGCTAGAGAGGGGGTCAGGGACAATGAGCAGTTCTTC.

V usage is TRBV6-2 or TRBV6-3 and J usage is TRBJ1-3; perhaps TRBD1 as D (6 bases). The CDR3 contains 17 residues. With 2 bases removed from V and 1 base from J, the gap between germline ends came to 15 bases. Germline CDR1 and CDR2: MNHEY and SVGEGT. This CDR3 is CASSYTNPGQSGNTIYF. CDR3 nucleotides: TGTGCCAGCAGTTACACCAATCCCGGACAGTCTGGAAACACCATATATTTT.

This clonotype appeared a single time. The chain has TRBV9 and TRBJ2-7; 9 bases line up with TRBD1. The CDR3 contains 14 residues. The germline V gene has CDR1 SGDLS and CDR2 YYNGEE. V lost 4 bases, J lost 7 bases, and 9 bases stayed unmatched. DNA of the CDR3: TGTGCCAGCAGCACTGGGACAGGGCGCGCAGAGCAGTACTTC. Translated: CASSTGTGRAEQYF.

Concerning this clonotype itself: It may be a read error: a sequence one base away is much more abundant. The chain uses TRBV5-5 and TRBJ1-2, with 12 bases fitting TRBD1. This CDR3 has 15 amino acids. The germline V gene encodes CDR1 SGHKS and CDR2 YYEKEE (reference sequence). The DNA for the CDR3 is TGTGCCAGCAGCTTGCCGGGACAGGGGGCTCGTGGCTTCACCTTC. This encodes CASSLPGQGARGFTF. Full variable domain (remainder filled in from reference TRBV5-5 and TRBJ1-2): DAGVTQSPTHLIKTRGQQVTLRCSPISGHKSVSWYQQVLGQGPQFIFQYYEKEERGRGNFPDRFSARQFPNYSSELNVNALLLGDSALYLCASSLPGQGARGFTFGSGTRLTVV.

The rearrangement links TRBV9 to TRBJ1-2; a possible D gene is TRBD1 (5 bases). The germline V gene encodes CDR1 SGDLS and CDR2 YYNGEE. This CDR3 contains 14 residues. The germline V and J ends were trimmed by 0 bases and 0 bases, with 6 bases remaining between them. The chain's CDR3 is CASSVGGANYGYTF. In DNA, the CDR3 is TGTGCCAGCAGCGTAGGGGGCGCTAACTATGGCTACACCTTC.

This chain links TRBV11-3 with TRBJ2-5; D not certain. Deletions cut 9 bases from V and 0 bases from J, with 8 bases between. Germline values: CDR1 SGHNT, CDR2 YENEEA. CDR3 size: 12 residues. The CDR3 spells CARHLNQETQYF. The CDR3 region has the DNA TGTGCCAGACACCTGAACCAAGAGACCCAGTACTTC.

This clonotype came up a few times. The rearrangement uses TRBV24-1 and TRBJ2-1; 9 bases fit TRBD2. CDR1 KGHDR and CDR2 SFDVKD come from the germline V gene. This CDR3 spans 12 amino acids. Germline trimming cut 7 bases from V and 6 bases from J; bases unmatched to any gene: 0. Here the CDR3 reads CATRGLANEQFF. CDR3 coding DNA: TGTGCCACCAGGGGACTAGCCAATGAGCAGTTCTTC.

Comments on this clonotype: The junction does not match germline at one end; this may be a read error. The rearrangement joins TRBV25-1 to TRBJ2-2; D is possibly TRBD1 or TRBD2 (5 bases each). Germline-derived CDR1 and CDR2 are MGHDK and SYGVNS. CDR3 length equals 15 residues. The CDR3 is CASSPRLGDPRGAVF. CDR3 DNA sequence: TGTGCCAGCAGCCCCAGGCTCGGGGACCCCCGGGGAGCTGTTTTT.

This clonotype showed up many times. The V and J genes are TRBV7-2 and TRBJ1-1; D may be TRBD1 (5 bases). V gave up 4 bases and J gave up 3 bases, with 15 bases separating them. CDR3 length: 15 residues. Germline CDR1 and CDR2: SGHTA and FQGNSA. CDR3 sequence: CASSSHPGGDTEAFF. In nucleotides, the CDR3 is TGTGCCAGCAGCTCCCACCCGGGGGGTGACACTGAAGCTTTCTTT.